The text below deals with one T cell receptor beta chain. The target antigen is unknown. The sample originates from a study of T cell responses to AZD1222 COVID-19 vaccine. Points from the study as a whole: Seropositive AZD1222 recipients at baseline numbered only five to seven.

The repertoire was sequenced with immunoSEQ multiplex PCR; TCRdb's copy has only in-frame clones and lacks some. The repertoire holds some 150,000 clones, with more than 70% as singletons. CDR3 length equals 13 residues. Germline CDR1 is SGHNT and CDR2 is YYREEE (reference sequence). The V and J ends lost 3 bases and 6 bases respectively, with 12 bases between them. Sequencing used peripheral blood, obtained on day 0 of MenACWY control vaccination. The chain couples TRBV5-4 to TRBJ1-1; D gene uncertain. The clonotype was recovered from an adult in good health. The chain's CDR3 is CASSSVETPEAFF. In DNA, the CDR3 is TGTGCCAGCAGCTCGGTTGAAACCCCTGAAGCTTTCTTT.